This TCR beta chain derives from a study of T cell responses to AZD1222 COVID-19 vaccine. Of note for this clone: What it recognizes is unknown.

This CDR3 contains 13 residues. V lost 6 bases and J lost 4; bases outside the gene matches: 5. Germline-derived CDR1 and CDR2 are SGHDN and FVKESK. Measured with immunoSEQ multiplex PCR; TCRdb has only the in-frame clones, and not every one. The sample carries tens of thousands of clones, under 95% recorded once. Study results and limitations: Clonal diversity may have been underestimated, and the donors were mostly white British, with more females than males. Among those given AZD1222, only 6 or 7 were seropositive at baseline.

The sequences come from peripheral blood, collected on day 0 of MenACWY control vaccination. The chain combines TRBV14 with TRBJ2-7, with 8 positions matching TRBD2. The source is an adult in good health. CDR3 in DNA: TGTGCCAGCAGACTAGCGGAGGATTACGAGCAGTACTTC. It is translated as CASRLAEDYEQYF.